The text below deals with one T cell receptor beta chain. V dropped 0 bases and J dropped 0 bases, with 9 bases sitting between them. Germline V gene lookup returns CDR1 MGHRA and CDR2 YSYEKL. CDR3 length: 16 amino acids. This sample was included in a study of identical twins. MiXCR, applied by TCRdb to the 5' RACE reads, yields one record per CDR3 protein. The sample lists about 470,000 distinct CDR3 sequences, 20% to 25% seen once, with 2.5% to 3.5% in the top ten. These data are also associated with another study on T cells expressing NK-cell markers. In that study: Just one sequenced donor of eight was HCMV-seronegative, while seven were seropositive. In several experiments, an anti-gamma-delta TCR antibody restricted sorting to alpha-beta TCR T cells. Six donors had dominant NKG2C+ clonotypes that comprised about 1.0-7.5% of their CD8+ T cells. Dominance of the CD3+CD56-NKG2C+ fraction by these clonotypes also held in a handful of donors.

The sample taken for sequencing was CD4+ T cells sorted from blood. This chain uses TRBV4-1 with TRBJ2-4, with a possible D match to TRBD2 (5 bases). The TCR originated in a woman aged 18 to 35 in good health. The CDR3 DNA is TGCGCCAGCAGCCAAGAACTTGGACTAGCCAAAAACATTCAGTACTTC. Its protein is CASSQELGLAKNIQYF.